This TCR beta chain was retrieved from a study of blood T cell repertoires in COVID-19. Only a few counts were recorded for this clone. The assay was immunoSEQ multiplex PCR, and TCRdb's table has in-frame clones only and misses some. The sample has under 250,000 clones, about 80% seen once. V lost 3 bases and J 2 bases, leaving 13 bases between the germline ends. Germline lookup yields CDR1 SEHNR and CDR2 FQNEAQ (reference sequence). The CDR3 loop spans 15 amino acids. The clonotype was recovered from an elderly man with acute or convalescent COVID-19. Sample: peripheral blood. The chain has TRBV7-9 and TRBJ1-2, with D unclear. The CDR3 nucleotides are TGTGCCAGCAGCTTTGACAACTCGGCCAACTATGGCTACACCTTC. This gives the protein CASSFDNSANYGYTF.